Sequencing of this T cell receptor (beta chain) was carried out in a study of control samples from healthy donors and cancer patients. Assay used: immunoSEQ multiplex PCR; TCRdb lists only in-frame clones, some missing. Of roughly 170,000 clones in the sample, approximately 92% are singletons; the top ten hold more than 1.4%. The sequencing sample was made of blood. The receptor comes from a man between 18 and 29 years old in good health.

DNA of the CDR3: TGTGCCAGCAGCCAAGTTCCCGGGAGCAGCTATGGCTACACCTTC. It is translated as CASSQVPGSSYGYTF. V usage is TRBV3-1 (or the pseudogene TRBV3-2) and J usage is TRBJ1-2; D call uncertain. This CDR3 comprises 15 residues. Germline V lookup: CDR1 LGHDT, CDR2 YNNKEL (reference sequence). Between the trimmed V and J ends, which lost 1 base and 4 bases, there was a span of 13 bases.